The next 7 T cell receptor beta chains were all read from a single sample in a study of CD8 T cells in Susac syndrome. Random hexamers were used to reverse transcribe roughly 0.45 to 1 ug of RNA. One entry per CDR3 protein results from TCRdb running MiXCR on the immunoSEQ multiplex PCR reads. The table has some 160,000 distinct CDR3 sequences, approximately 95% seen once; the top ten hold roughly 0.16%. What was sequenced was CD8+ T cells from PBMCs. Every receptor here comes from a human donor with multiple sclerosis.

The CDR3, as DNA: TGTGCCAGCAGCTTAGCGGAACGATACGAGCAGTACTTC. It specifies CASSLAERYEQYF. The genes are TRBV7-8 and TRBJ2-7; D is ambiguous. Looked up from germline, CDR1 is SGHVS and CDR2 is FQNEAQ. This CDR3 comprises 13 residues. V was trimmed by 0 bases and J by 4 bases, leaving 7 bases between them.

J is TRBJ2-1 and V is TRBV27; 7 bases fit TRBD1. V lost 5 bases and J lost 12; bases outside the gene matches: 7. Germline CDR1 reads MNHEY; CDR2 reads SMNVEV (reference sequence). The length of the CDR3 is 12 residues. The CDR3 here is CASSPPGQTQFF. CDR3 nucleotides: TGTGCCAGCAGTCCCCCGGGACAGACGCAGTTCTTC.

The V gene is TRBV27, the J gene TRBJ2-7; no firm D call. The CDR3 length is 15 residues. V dropped 5 bases and J dropped 4 bases, with 18 bases sitting between them. Per germline, CDR1 MNHEY and CDR2 SMNVEV (reference sequence). DNA of the CDR3: TGTGCCAGCAGTCGAAAACCGAACAGACTTTACGAGCAGTACTTC. This gives the protein CASSRKPNRLYEQYF.

The chain joins TRBV5-1 to TRBJ2-1; 9 nucleotides agree with TRBD1. CDR3 length: 18 amino acids. Looked up from germline, CDR1 is SGHRS and CDR2 is YFSETQ. The junction had 11 bases not matched to a gene; V was cut back by 0 bases and J by 4 bases. CDR3 region: CASSLVGTGGYKYNEQFF. DNA of the CDR3: TGCGCCAGCAGCTTGGTGGGCACAGGGGGCTATAAATACAATGAGCAGTTCTTC.

The genes are TRBV5-4 and TRBJ1-2, with D unresolved. The V gene lost 4 bases and the J gene lost 7 bases, with 14 bases spanning the gap. The length of the CDR3 is 13 residues. Germline loops: CDR1 SGHNT, CDR2 YYREEE (reference sequence). Written as DNA, the CDR3 is TGTGCCAGCAGCCTCGGGAGTCCTACTGGCTACACCTTC. Translating gives CASSLGSPTGYTF. The whole variable domain, filled in from reference TRBV5-4 and TRBJ1-2, reads ETGVTQSPTHLIKTRGQQVTLRCSSQSGHNTVSWYQQALGQGPQFIFQYYREEENGRGNFPPRFSGLQFPNYSSELNVNALELDDSALYLCASSLGSPTGYTFGSGTRLTVV.

This clonotype was observed a single time. V usage is TRBV7-8 and J usage is TRBJ1-2, with 9 bases identical to TRBD1. This CDR3 contains 17 residues. Germline V gives CDR1 SGHVS, CDR2 FQNEAQ. The V and J ends lost 1 base and 6 bases, in that order; junction bases with no gene match: 12. This chain's CDR3 is CASSLGGTGSISDGYTF. The CDR3 nucleotides are TGTGCCAGCAGCTTAGGTGGGACAGGGAGTATTTCCGATGGCTACACCTTC.

The chain has TRBV29-1 and TRBJ2-7, with D possibly being TRBD2 (5 bases). Trimming cost V 3 bases and J 1 base, with 10 bases left between them. Germline assignment: CDR1 SQVTM and CDR2 ANQGSEA. The CDR3 has 13 residues. The CDR3 spells CSVESEGSYEQYF. The DNA of the CDR3 is TGCAGCGTTGAGAGCGAGGGTTCCTACGAGCAGTACTTC.